This TCR beta chain comes out of a study of cytomegalovirus exposure and HLA in healthy donors. The PCR used 60 Vbeta and 13 Jbeta primers. Using immunoSEQ multiplex PCR, the repertoire was profiled, and TCRdb retains in-frame clones only, with some absent. The sample holds 85,000 to 120,000 clones; over 55% are singletons and the top ten take less than 3.5%. Germline values: CDR1 ENHRY, CDR2 SYGVKD. V lost 6 bases, J lost 0 bases, and 15 bases lay in between. CDR3 length equals 17 residues. The donors, nominally healthy at sampling, likely had unrecorded immune exposures. J is TRBJ2-6 and V is TRBV10-3; the D gene is possibly TRBD1 (6 bases). Source material: PBMCs. This TCR came from a female donor in good health and CMV-seronegative. CDR3 nucleotides: TGTGCCATCAGAGGACAGTTCTTAAACTCTGGGGCCAACGTCCTGACTTTC. Its translation is CAIRGQFLNSGANVLTF.